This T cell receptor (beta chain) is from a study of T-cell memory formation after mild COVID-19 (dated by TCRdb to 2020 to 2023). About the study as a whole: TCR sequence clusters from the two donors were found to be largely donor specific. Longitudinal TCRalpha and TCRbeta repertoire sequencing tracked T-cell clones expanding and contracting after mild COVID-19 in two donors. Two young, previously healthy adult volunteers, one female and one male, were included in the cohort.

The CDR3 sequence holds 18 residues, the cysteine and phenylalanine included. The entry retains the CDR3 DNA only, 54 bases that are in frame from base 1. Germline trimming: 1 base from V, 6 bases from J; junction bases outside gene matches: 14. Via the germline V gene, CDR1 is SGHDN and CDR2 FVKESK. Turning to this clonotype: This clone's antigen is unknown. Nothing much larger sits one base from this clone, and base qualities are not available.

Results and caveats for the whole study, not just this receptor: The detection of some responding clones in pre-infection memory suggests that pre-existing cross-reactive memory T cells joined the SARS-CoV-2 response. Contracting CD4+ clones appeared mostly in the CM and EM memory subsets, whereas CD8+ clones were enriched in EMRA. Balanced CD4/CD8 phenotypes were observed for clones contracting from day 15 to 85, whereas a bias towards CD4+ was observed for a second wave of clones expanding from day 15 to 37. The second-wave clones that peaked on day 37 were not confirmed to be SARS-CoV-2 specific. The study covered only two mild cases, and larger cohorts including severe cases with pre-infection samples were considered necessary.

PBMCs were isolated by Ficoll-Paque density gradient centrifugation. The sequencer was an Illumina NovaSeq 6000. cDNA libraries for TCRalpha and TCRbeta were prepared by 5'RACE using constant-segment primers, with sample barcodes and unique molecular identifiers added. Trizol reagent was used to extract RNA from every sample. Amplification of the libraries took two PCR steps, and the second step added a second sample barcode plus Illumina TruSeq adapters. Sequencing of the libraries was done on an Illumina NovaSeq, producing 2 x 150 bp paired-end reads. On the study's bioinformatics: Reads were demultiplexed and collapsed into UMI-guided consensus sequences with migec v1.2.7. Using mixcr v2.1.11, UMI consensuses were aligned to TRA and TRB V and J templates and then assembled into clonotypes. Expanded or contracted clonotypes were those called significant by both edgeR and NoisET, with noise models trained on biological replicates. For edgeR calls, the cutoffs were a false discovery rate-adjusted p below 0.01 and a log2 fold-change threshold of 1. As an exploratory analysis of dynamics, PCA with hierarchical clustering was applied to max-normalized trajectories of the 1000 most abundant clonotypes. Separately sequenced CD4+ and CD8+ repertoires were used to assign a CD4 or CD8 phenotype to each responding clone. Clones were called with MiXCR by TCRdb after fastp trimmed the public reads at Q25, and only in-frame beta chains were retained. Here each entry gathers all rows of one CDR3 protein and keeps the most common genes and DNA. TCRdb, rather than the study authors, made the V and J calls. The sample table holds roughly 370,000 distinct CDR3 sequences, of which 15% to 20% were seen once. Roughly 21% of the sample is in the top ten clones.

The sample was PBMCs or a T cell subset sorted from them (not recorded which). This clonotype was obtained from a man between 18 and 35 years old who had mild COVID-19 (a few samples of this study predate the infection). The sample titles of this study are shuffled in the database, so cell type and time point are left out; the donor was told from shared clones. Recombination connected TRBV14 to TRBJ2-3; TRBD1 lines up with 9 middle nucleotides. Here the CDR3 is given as CASSQGVGRDRAQDTQYF. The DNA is TGTGCCAGCAGCCAAGGGGTGGGCCGGGACAGGGCACAGGATACGCAGTATTTT.